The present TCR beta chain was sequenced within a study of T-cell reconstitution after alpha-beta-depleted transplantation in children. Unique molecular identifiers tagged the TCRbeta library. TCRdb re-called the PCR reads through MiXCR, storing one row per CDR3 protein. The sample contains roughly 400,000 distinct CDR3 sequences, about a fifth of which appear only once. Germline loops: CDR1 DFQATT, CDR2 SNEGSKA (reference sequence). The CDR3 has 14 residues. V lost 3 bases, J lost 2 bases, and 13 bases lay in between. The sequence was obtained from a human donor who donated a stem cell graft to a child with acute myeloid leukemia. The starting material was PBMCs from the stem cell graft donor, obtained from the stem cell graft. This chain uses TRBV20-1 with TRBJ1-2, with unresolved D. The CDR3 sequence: CSASYSGGNYGYTF. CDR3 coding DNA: TGCAGTGCTAGTTACTCAGGCGGAAACTATGGCTACACCTTC.